The source of this TCR beta chain is a study of post-analysis software for immune sequencing data. Whole-study findings and limits: Five or six TRBV segments, TRBV5-6, TRBV5-1 and TRBV20-1 among them, were found more frequent in patients than controls. When the samples were clustered directly with F measure, those that had been prepared in the same batch showed strong co-clustering. Controls had significantly higher normalized Chao1 diversity than multiple sclerosis patients.

In its sample, this clonotype was seen many times. No antigen is known for it. Trimming stripped 1 base from V and 2 bases from J, with 15 bases between. Germline CDR1 is MGHRA and CDR2 is YSYEKL. The CDR3 runs 17 residues. The TCR beta cDNA libraries contained unique molecular identifiers. TCRdb re-derived calls from the PCR reads in MiXCR, one entry per CDR3 protein. Here the sample spans over 150,000 distinct CDR3 sequences, 30% being singletons. The source material was blood. The source of this sequence is a girl between 10 and 17 years old with multiple sclerosis. The J gene is TRBJ2-1, the V gene TRBV4-1; TRBD2 is a possible D gene (7 bases). CDR3 protein: CASSQVGGADPYNEQFF. CDR3 sequence (DNA): TGCGCCAGCAGCCAAGTTGGGGGGGCGGACCCCTACAATGAGCAGTTCTTC.